What follows are 27 T cell receptor beta chains derived from one specimen sequenced in a study of glioma-infiltrating T cells after dendritic cell vaccination. Sequencing was performed with immunoSEQ multiplex PCR; in TCRdb, only in-frame clones are kept and a portion is missing. This sample carries 90,000 to 100,000 clones, around 80% of them seen once, and the ten largest clones take roughly 5.7%. The starting material was blood, obtained before dendritic cell vaccination. The receptors here all came from a human donor with glioblastoma.

The chain employs TRBV19 and TRBJ2-7; no firm D call. Germline CDR1 is LNHDA and CDR2 is SQIVND (reference sequence). The CDR3 totals 13 residues. Trimming removed 3 bases at V and 7 bases at J, with 13 bases between. This CDR3 reads CASSMAAAREQYF. DNA of the CDR3: TGTGCCAGTAGTATGGCGGCAGCTAGAGAGCAGTACTTC.

The chain joins TRBV19 to TRBJ2-2; 14 nucleotides match TRBD2. V gave up 0 bases and J gave up 6 bases; unmatched junction bases: 12. CDR1 is LNHDA and CDR2 is SQIVND in the germline V gene (reference sequence). The length of the CDR3 is 20 residues. CDR3 nucleotides: TGTGCCAGTAGTATAGACCGGGCCGGGACTAGCGGGAGCGGAGCCGGGGAGCTGTTTTTT. This encodes CASSIDRAGTSGSGAGELFF.

In its sample, this clone was seen once. V is TRBV5-1 and J is TRBJ2-3; 9 bases map to TRBD2. Losses at the gene ends were 3 bases for V and 1 base for J; bases not matched to a gene: 9. Germline values: CDR1 SGHRS, CDR2 YFSETQ. This CDR3 is 17 amino acids long. CDR3 loop: CASSSKQVAGGTDTQYF. In nucleotides, the CDR3 is TGCGCCAGCAGCTCGAAGCAAGTAGCGGGAGGCACAGATACGCAGTATTTT.

CDR3 nucleotides: TGTGCCAGCACGACCTCACTAGCGGTTGAGCAGTTCTTC. Amino acid sequence: CASTTSLAVEQFF. J is TRBJ2-1 and V is TRBV6-5; TRBD2 agrees at 8 bases. The V and J ends lost 7 bases and 9 bases, in that order; junction bases with no gene match: 8. This CDR3 comprises 13 residues. In germline, CDR1 is MNHEY, CDR2 SVGAGI.

This clone was recorded only once. The chain uses TRBV6-1 and TRBJ2-3; 11 bases match TRBD2. This CDR3 is 13 amino acids long. The V gene's germline CDR1 is MNHNS and CDR2 SASEGT. The ends lost 6 bases at V and 14 bases at J; junction bases unmatched: 10. The CDR3 spells CASSGALAGVLYF. The CDR3 nucleotides are TGTGCCAGCAGCGGCGCACTAGCGGGGGTTCTGTATTTT.

The chain recombines TRBV4-1 with TRBJ1-1, with 7 positions matching TRBD1. This CDR3 has 13 amino acids. Unmatched junction bases numbered 2, after V lost 6 bases and J lost 1 base. Germline CDR1 MGHRA, CDR2 YSYEKL. The CDR3 region has the DNA TGCGCCAGCAGGCACAGGGGGAACACTGAAGCTTTCTTT. Translated, it gives CASRHRGNTEAFF.

This chain uses TRBV4-2 with TRBJ2-7, with 7 bases lining up with TRBD2. The CDR3 loop spans 15 amino acids. Germline values: CDR1 LGHNA, CDR2 YNFKEQ. Trimming removed 2 bases from V and 2 bases from J; junction bases left unmatched: 6. In DNA form, the CDR3 reads TGTGCCAGCAGCCAACTTTCTAGCGGACCCTACGAGCAGTACTTC. This encodes CASSQLSSGPYEQYF.

The V call is TRBV19, the J call TRBJ1-2; D is unclear. Germline CDR1 LNHDA, CDR2 SQIVND (reference sequence). The CDR3 is made up of 17 amino acids. V was shortened by 2 bases and J by 0 bases, with 16 bases between the two germline ends. The CDR3 protein is CASSIILGSPSNYGYTF. The CDR3 DNA reads TGTGCCAGTAGTATAATTTTGGGCAGCCCGTCTAACTATGGCTACACCTTC. Drawing the rest from reference TRBV19 and TRBJ1-2, the complete variable domain is DGGITQSPKYLFRKEGQNVTLSCEQNLNHDAMYWYRQDPGQGLRLIYYSQIVNDFQKGDIAEGYSVSREKKESFPLTVTSAQKNPTAFYLCASSIILGSPSNYGYTFGSGTRLTVV.

A single count supports this clone. The chain employs TRBV7-6 and TRBJ2-1; 8 bases line up with TRBD2. V lost 2 bases, J lost 9 bases, and 12 bases stayed unmatched. The CDR3 consists of 16 residues. Germline V CDR1 and CDR2: SGHVS, FNYEAQ. The CDR3, as DNA: TGTGCCAGCAGCTTAAGCACAGCGGGAGAACTGGGTGAGCAGTTCTTC. Translated: CASSLSTAGELGEQFF.

V is TRBV6-5 and J is TRBJ2-2; tentatively, D is TRBD1 (5 bases). CDR1 is MNHEY and CDR2 is SVGAGI in the germline V gene. V was cut by 0 bases and J by 2 bases, with 10 bases left in between. This CDR3 spans 16 amino acids. CDR3 sequence reads: CASSYSIGANTGELFF. The CDR3 bases are TGTGCCAGCAGTTACTCGATAGGGGCTAACACCGGGGAGCTGTTTTTT.

The V gene is TRBV15, the J gene TRBJ2-1; 8 bases align to TRBD2. The germline V gene has CDR1 LNHNV and CDR2 YYDKDF (reference sequence). Trimming cost V 5 bases and J 1 base; bases outside gene matches: 10. There are 17 residues in the CDR3. CDR3 nucleotide sequence: TGTGCCACCAGCGGCGGGGGGAGGGTTTGGTCCTACAATGAGCAGTTCTTC. It yields the protein CATSGGGRVWSYNEQFF. Based on the CDR3 plus reference TRBV15 and TRBJ2-1, the full variable domain is DAMVIQNPRYQVTQFGKPVTLSCSQTLNHNVMYWYQQKSSQAPKLLFHYYDKDFNNEADTPDNFQSRRPNTSFCFLDIRSPGLGDTAMYLCATSGGGRVWSYNEQFFGPGTRLTVL.

This chain connects TRBV7-3 to TRBJ2-3, with D perhaps matching TRBD1 (6 bases). The germline gives CDR1 SGHTA, CDR2 FQGTGA. The CDR3 runs to 14 residues. V shed 7 bases and J shed 4 bases, with 15 bases lying between them. The CDR3 protein is CASNGQGPADTQYF. The CDR3 nucleotides are TGTGCCAGCAACGGGCAGGGGCCGGCAGATACGCAGTATTTT.

Here the CDR3 reads CASSPRPDRGLGYTF. The CDR3 DNA is TGTGCCAGCAGCCCCAGGCCGGACAGGGGTTTGGGCTACACCTTC. The V call is TRBV7-3, the J call TRBJ1-2; TRBD1 agrees at 9 bases. With 5 bases clipped from V and 8 bases from J, the junction kept 12 bases outside the gene matches. Germline assignment: CDR1 SGHTA and CDR2 FQGTGA. The CDR3 totals 15 residues.

V usage is TRBV19 and J usage is TRBJ2-3; maybe TRBD2 (5 bases). The CDR3 length is 14 residues. Germline-derived CDR1 and CDR2 are LNHDA and SQIVND (reference sequence). The V gene lost 3 bases and the J gene lost 0 bases, with 7 bases spanning the gap. This CDR3 is CASSIRTSTDTQYF. CDR3 in DNA: TGTGCCAGTAGTATCCGGACTAGCACAGATACGCAGTATTTT.

The chain employs TRBV5-4 and TRBJ2-7; perhaps TRBD2 as D (5 bases). Trimming pared 5 bases from V and 2 bases from J, leaving 14 bases between. Germline CDR1 is SGHNT and CDR2 is YYREEE (reference sequence). This CDR3 is built from 14 residues. For the CDR3, the DNA is TGTGCCAGCAGTTTAAGCGGAGCCACCTACGAGCAGTACTTC. Translation gives CASSLSGATYEQYF. The whole variable domain, filled in from reference TRBV5-4 and TRBJ2-7, reads ETGVTQSPTHLIKTRGQQVTLRCSSQSGHNTVSWYQQALGQGPQFIFQYYREEENGRGNFPPRFSGLQFPNYSSELNVNALELDDSALYLCASSLSGATYEQYFGPGTRLTVT.

The chain is built from TRBV1 and TRBJ2-4; the table gives TRBD1 as D, unverified against the DNA. TRBV1 is reported as a pseudogene. This CDR3 is built from 16 residues. The DNA of the CDR3 is TGCACCAGCAGCCAAGACCCCATTGGGCCAGGGAACATTCAGTACTTC. Its translation is CTSSQDPIGPGNIQYF.

The chain couples TRBV19 to TRBJ2-2; 11 positions agree with TRBD2. V lost 5 bases and J lost 5; bases outside the gene matches: 7. The V gene's germline CDR1 is LNHDA and CDR2 SQIVND (reference sequence). This CDR3 has 16 amino acids. The CDR3, as DNA: TGTGCCAGTAGTCTGCTAGCGGGAGGATGGACCGGGGAGCTGTTTTTT. Encoded protein: CASSLLAGGWTGELFF.

This CDR3 is CASSLGTGISDTQYF. CDR3 sequence (DNA): TGTGCCAGCAGCCTCGGGACAGGGATCTCGGATACGCAGTATTTT. The chain joins TRBV7-6 to TRBJ2-3; 9 nucleotides align to TRBD1. This CDR3 is built from 15 residues. CDR1 SGHVS and CDR2 FNYEAQ come from the germline V gene. Trimming took 5 bases from V and 6 from J; bases not matched to a gene: 9.

The rearrangement joins TRBV19 to TRBJ1-2; tentatively, D is TRBD1 (5 bases). Germline assignment: CDR1 LNHDA and CDR2 SQIVND (reference sequence). There are 12 residues in the CDR3. This CDR3 is CAIGGKNYGYTF. The CDR3 region has the DNA TGTGCAATCGGGGGGAAAAACTATGGCTACACCTTC.

This chain links TRBV30 with TRBJ2-1; D is undetermined. The V and J ends lost 2 bases and 6 bases respectively, with 5 bases between them. Germline CDR1 and CDR2: GTSNPN and SVGIG (reference sequence). The CDR3 totals 11 residues. The CDR3 here is CAWSPFNEQFF. DNA for the CDR3: TGTGCCTGGAGTCCTTTCAATGAGCAGTTCTTC. The full variable domain, with the rest looked up from reference TRBV30 and TRBJ2-1, is SQTIHQWPATLVQPVGSPLSLECTVEGTSNPNLYWYRQAAGRGLQLLFYSVGIGQISSEVPQNLSASRPQDRQFILSSKKLLLSDSGFYLCAWSPFNEQFFGPGTRLTVL.

There are a few counts of this clone. CDR3 protein: CASSVGGTVGYTF. The CDR3 DNA reads TGTGCCAGCAGCGTAGGAGGGACTGTTGGCTACACCTTC. The chain uses TRBV9 and TRBJ1-2, with a tentative D call TRBD1 (5 bases). Germline lookup yields CDR1 SGDLS and CDR2 YYNGEE. The CDR3 length is 13 residues. The V end was cut by 0 bases, the J end by 7 bases, with 10 bases between.

The J gene is TRBJ2-4, the V gene TRBV29-1, with TRBD1 matching 10 bases. Losses at the gene ends were 5 bases for V and 7 bases for J; bases not matched to a gene: 8. Germline loops: CDR1 SQVTM, CDR2 ANQGSEA. The CDR3 is made up of 14 amino acids. CDR3 residues: CSVPGQGGSNIQYF. CDR3 nucleotide sequence: TGCAGCGTTCCCGGACAGGGGGGGAGTAACATTCAGTACTTC.

The J gene is TRBJ2-5, the V gene TRBV5-1; 10 positions match TRBD2. The CDR3 has 16 residues. J gave up 5 bases and V 4 bases, and 11 bases lay outside the gene matches. The germline V gene has CDR1 SGHRS and CDR2 YFSETQ. CDR3 DNA: TGCGCCAGCAGCCTTCCTTTAGCGGGGGGATGGGAGACCCAGTACTTC. Protein sequence: CASSLPLAGGWETQYF. The entire variable domain, with the rest obtained from reference TRBV5-1 and TRBJ2-5, is as follows: KAGVTQTPRYLIKTRGQQVTLSCSPISGHRSVSWYQQTPGQGLQFLFEYFSETQRNKGNFPGRFSGRQFSNSRSEMNVSTLELGDSALYLCASSLPLAGGWETQYFGPGTRLLVL.

The V gene is TRBV18, the J gene TRBJ2-1; 10 bases are shared with TRBD1. The V segment lost 3 bases and the J segment 7 bases; nucleotides outside the gene matches: 6. The CDR3 loop spans 15 amino acids. Germline V gene lookup returns CDR1 KGHSH and CDR2 LQKENI. The DNA of the CDR3 is TGTGCCAGCTCACCCCGGACAGGGGGTAGGAATGAGCAGTTCTTC. Protein product: CASSPRTGGRNEQFF.

The chain is built from TRBV2 and TRBJ2-1, with TRBD2 matching over 11 bases. After removal of 10 bases from V and 9 bases from J, the junction contained 14 bases not matched to a gene. Germline CDR1 is SNHLY and CDR2 is FYNNEI. The CDR3 extends over 15 amino acids. This CDR3 is CATQGGRLAGREQFF. CDR3 in DNA: TGTGCCACCCAGGGGGGCCGACTAGCGGGACGTGAGCAGTTCTTC.

The chain combines TRBV2 with TRBJ2-5, with D maybe TRBD1 (6 bases). V lost 5 bases to trimming and J lost 2 bases, with 9 bases between them. The CDR3 spans 13 residues. Germline CDR1 and CDR2: SNHLY and FYNNEI. CDR3 DNA sequence: TGTGCCAGCAGTTCACAGGGTCAAGAGACCCAGTACTTC. It is translated as CASSSQGQETQYF.

The rearrangement joins TRBV5-1 to TRBJ2-3; no reliable D call. Deletions cut 0 bases from V and 1 base from J, with 6 bases between. The length of the CDR3 is 14 residues. Germline CDR1 SGHRS, CDR2 YFSETQ. For the CDR3, the DNA is TGCGCCAGCAGCTTGGAGCTGGGCACAGATACGCAGTATTTT. Translation gives CASSLELGTDTQYF.